Here is one TCR beta chain with its context. The antigen remains undetermined. The CDR3 sequence is 15 residues long. Germline V lookup: CDR1 DFQATT, CDR2 SNEGSKA (reference sequence). The V end was cut by 3 bases, the J end by 0 bases, with 14 bases between. Libraries were made from TCR beta cDNA, and they carried unique molecular identifiers. Each batch of about 1 to 11 million T cells produced approximately 470,000 cDNA molecules. Each CDR3 protein gets one entry after TCRdb re-called the PCR reads with MiXCR. The sample lists about 820,000 distinct CDR3 sequences; roughly 50% were seen once. This sample was included in a study of post-analysis software for immune sequencing data. Study overall: Relapsing-remitting, secondary progressive and progressive-relapsing multiple sclerosis courses were included. Regarding the study as a whole: The F measure placed samples prepared in the same batch into strongly shared clusters. Higher frequency in patients than in controls was seen for several TRBV segments, with TRBV5-6, TRBV5-1 and TRBV20-1 among them. When compared against controls, multiple sclerosis patients showed significantly lower normalized Chao1 diversity.

The sample consisted of blood. V and J are TRBV20-1 and TRBJ1-1; D is unclear. The source of this sequence is a girl under 18 with multiple sclerosis. The chain's CDR3 is CSASRDGIMNTEAFF. CDR3 nucleotides: TGCAGTGCTAGTCGGGATGGGATCATGAACACTGAAGCTTTCTTT.